The 7 T cell receptor beta chains given below trace back to one sample, sequenced in a study of T cells in Graves' hyperthyroidism and ophthalmopathy. RNA transcripts gave rise to amplified TCR beta CDR3 regions. HTBI primers were used for first-round RT-PCR of the TCR CDR3. Each CDR3 protein gets one entry after TCRdb re-called the multiplex PCR reads with MiXCR. Found here are over 300,000 distinct CDR3 sequences, around 13% of them singletons; the top ten hold 11%. Sequencing was carried out using blood. The source of these receptors is a woman aged 55-70 years with Graves' hyperthyroidism.

This clonotype was observed many times. The V call is TRBV6-1, the J call TRBJ1-2, with TRBD1 as a possible D gene (5 bases). In germline, CDR1 is MNHNS, CDR2 SASEGT. The CDR3 sequence is 13 residues long. The V gene lost 10 bases and the J gene lost 8 bases, with 20 bases spanning the gap. CDR3 DNA: TGTGCCACCCGGGATACAGGTCTTTTCGGCTACACCTTC. Translated, it gives CATRDTGLFGYTF.

In this sample, this clonotype turned up many times. V gene TRBV18 combines with J gene TRBJ2-1, with no clear D. Trimming took 4 bases from V and 5 from J, leaving 9 bases between them. Per germline, CDR1 KGHSH and CDR2 LQKENI. The CDR3 is 13 residues long. CDR3 in amino acids: CASSRTYDNEQFF. The CDR3 nucleotides read TGTGCCAGCTCACGAACCTATGACAATGAGCAGTTCTTC.

This clonotype has a count of ten or more. This chain connects TRBV6-2 or TRBV6-3 to TRBJ2-7; TRBD1 might be the D (6 bases). V lost 2 bases to trimming and J lost 0 bases, with 14 bases between them. CDR3 size: 16 residues. Germline V gene data show CDR1 as MNHEY and CDR2 as SVGEGT. The CDR3 loop reads CASSYGVTGSSYEQYF. The CDR3, as DNA: TGTGCCAGCAGTTACGGCGTAACAGGGAGCTCCTACGAGCAGTACTTC.

This clonotype was found many times. The V gene is TRBV7-2, the J gene TRBJ2-5, with 9 bases that match TRBD1. V lost 3 bases, J lost 0 bases, and 2 bases stayed unmatched. Germline-derived CDR1 and CDR2 are SGHTA and FQGNSA. The CDR3 is 15 residues long. The CDR3 reads CASSLGQGNQETQYF. DNA for the CDR3: TGTGCCAGCAGCTTGGGACAGGGAAACCAAGAGACCCAGTACTTC.

A few counts support this clonotype. This rearrangement joins TRBV3-1 to TRBJ2-7; 7 bases are a match to TRBD1. V lost 4 bases to trimming and J lost 3 bases; unmatched junction nucleotides: 9. The germline CDR1 and CDR2 sequences are LGHDT and YNNKEL (reference sequence). CDR3 length: 15 residues. The CDR3 sequence: CASSLPGQGVYEQYF. The CDR3 DNA is TGTGCCAGCAGCCTCCCCGGGCAGGGGGTCTACGAGCAGTACTTC.

This clonotype has only one observation. CDR3 coding DNA: TGTGCCAGCAGTGATCAGGGGAGGTCTGAAGCTTTCTTT. It specifies CASSDQGRSEAFF. The genes are TRBV25-1 and TRBJ1-1; D may be TRBD1 (6 bases). The V gene's germline CDR1 is MGHDK and CDR2 SYGVNS. The V end lost 3 bases, the J end lost 6 bases, and 11 bases lay between the germline ends. The CDR3 consists of 13 residues.

This clonotype has at least ten counts. The chain has TRBV3-1 and TRBJ2-3; tentative D call: TRBD1 (5 bases). The CDR3 runs to 14 residues. Trimming took off 3 bases at V and 7 bases at J, with 14 bases between the two ends. Germline V gives CDR1 LGHDT, CDR2 YNNKEL (reference sequence). CDR3 sequence (DNA): TGTGCCAGCAGCCACTCCCCCTCAGGGAATACGCAGTATTTT. Translation gives CASSHSPSGNTQYF.